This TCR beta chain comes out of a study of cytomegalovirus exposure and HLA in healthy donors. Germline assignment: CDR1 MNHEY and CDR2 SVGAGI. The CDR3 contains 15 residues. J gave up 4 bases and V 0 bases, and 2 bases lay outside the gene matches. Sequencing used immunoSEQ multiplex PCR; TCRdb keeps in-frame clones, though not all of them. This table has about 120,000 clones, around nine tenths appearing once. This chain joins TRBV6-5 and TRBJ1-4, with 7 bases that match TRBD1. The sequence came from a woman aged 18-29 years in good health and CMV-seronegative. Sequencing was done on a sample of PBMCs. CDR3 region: CASSYSGTVNEKLFF. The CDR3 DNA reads TGTGCCAGCAGTTACTCCGGGACAGTTAATGAAAAACTGTTTTTT.